The entry below describes one T cell receptor (beta chain). The CDR3 runs to 13 residues. The germline V gene has CDR1 MGHRA and CDR2 YSYEKL. With V trimmed by 8 bases and J by 6 bases, 7 bases remained unmatched. The data derive from a study of shared T cell receptors in the human thymus. Assay: immunoSEQ multiplex PCR; the TCRdb copy retains only in-frame clones and omits some. Found here are 500,000 to 750,000 clones, roughly 90% of them singletons; the top ten hold around 0.0099%. These data also featured in a second study, about human thymus T cells. As that report states: Donor material was obtained from healthy Finnish infants undergoing corrective surgery for congenital heart defects.

Sequencing was performed on thymocytes. The chain is built from TRBV4-1 and TRBJ2-7, with 10 bases that match TRBD1. The TCR was taken from a boy less than two years old with a congenital heart defect. The CDR3 here is CASGQGDDGEQYF. Here the CDR3 DNA reads TGCGCCAGCGGACAGGGGGATGACGGCGAGCAGTACTTC.